Presented here are 30 T cell receptor beta chains from one specimen sequenced in a study of OX40 agonist ivuxolimab in advanced cancers. Libraries were prepared by immunoSEQ multiplex PCR; TCRdb keeps only in-frame clonotypes and omits some of them. The data contain around 12,000 clones, just under 90% of them singletons. Here the sequenced sample was CD4+ or CD8+ T cells sorted from blood, taken in a trial of the OX40 agonist ivuxolimab. These receptors all come from an adult with an advanced solid tumor such as melanoma, head and neck, liver or kidney cancer.

The J gene is TRBJ2-5, the V gene TRBV4-3, with a weak D call TRBD1 (5 bases). The CDR3 is 16 residues long. Trimming removed 0 bases at V and 1 base at J, with 12 bases between. Germline V CDR1 and CDR2: LGHNA, YSLEER. The CDR3 nucleotides are TGCGCCAGCAGCCAAGATAAAACAGGCCTCCAAGAGACCCAGTACTTC. Translating gives CASSQDKTGLQETQYF.

The chain links TRBV28 to TRBJ2-7, with TRBD2 matching over 8 bases. The CDR3 has 14 amino acids. CDR1 MDHEN and CDR2 SYDVKM come from the germline V gene. The V segment lost 5 bases and the J segment 5 bases; nucleotides outside the gene matches: 8. The DNA of the CDR3 is TGTGCCAGCAGTGCGGGACTAGGATTCGACGAGCAGTACTTC. It translates to CASSAGLGFDEQYF.

This clone was recorded a few times. V usage is TRBV28 and J usage is TRBJ1-5, with 8 bases that match TRBD1. The J segment lost 0 bases and the V segment lost 3 bases, leaving 7 bases of the junction unmatched. This CDR3 region has 17 residues. CDR1 and CDR2 from the germline V gene are MDHEN and SYDVKM. CDR3 loop: CASSFRQGSYSNQPQHF. CDR3 sequence (DNA): TGTGCCAGCAGTTTCCGACAGGGGTCCTATAGCAATCAGCCCCAGCATTTT.

The genes are TRBV14 and TRBJ2-7; D is perhaps TRBD2 (5 bases). Germline assignment: CDR1 SGHDN and CDR2 FVKESK. V was pared by 4 bases and J by 6 bases, with 10 bases between. The CDR3 contains 12 residues. The CDR3 DNA follows: TGTGCCAGCAGCCGAAACAGCGGCGAGCAGTACTTC. This gives the protein CASSRNSGEQYF.

By share, this clone ranks as medium-sized. The CDR3: CASSFQEWNEQYF. CDR3 nucleotide sequence: TGTGCCAGCAGCTTCCAGGAATGGAACGAGCAGTACTTC. The chain couples TRBV5-6 to TRBJ2-7, with D unresolved. Trimming removed 2 bases at V and 5 bases at J, with 11 bases between. In germline, CDR1 is SGHDT, CDR2 YYEEEE. CDR3 length: 13 residues. Full variable domain (rest looked up from reference TRBV5-6 and TRBJ2-7): DAGVTQSPTHLIKTRGQQVTLRCSPKSGHDTVSWYQQALGQGPQFIFQYYEEEERQRGNFPDRFSGHQFPNYSSELNVNALLLGDSALYLCASSFQEWNEQYFGPGTRLTVT.

This sequence joins TRBV6-1 and TRBJ2-5, with D maybe TRBD1 (6 bases). The V and J ends lost 0 bases and 2 bases respectively, with 7 bases between them. This CDR3 spans 14 amino acids. Germline CDR1 reads MNHNS; CDR2 reads SASEGT. This chain's CDR3 is CASSEAGQQETQYF. The CDR3 DNA sequence: TGTGCCAGCAGTGAAGCGGGACAACAAGAGACCCAGTACTTC.

This clone occurred once. The CDR3: CASSSSGANYGYTF. CDR3 nucleotides: TGTGCCAGCAGCTCCTCGGGGGCCAACTATGGCTACACCTTC. V gene TRBV9 combines with J gene TRBJ1-2; TRBD1 might be the D (6 bases). Trimming took off 4 bases at V and 2 bases at J, with 12 bases between the two ends. CDR3 size: 14 residues. The V gene's germline CDR1 is SGDLS and CDR2 YYNGEE.

This clone is medium-sized (0.01 to 0.1%). The chain carries TRBV7-9 and TRBJ1-1; D perhaps matches TRBD1 (6 bases). Germline lookup yields CDR1 SEHNR and CDR2 FQNEAQ (reference sequence). This CDR3 comprises 15 residues. Deletions cut 1 base from V and 1 base from J, with 10 bases between. CDR3 protein: CASSLDQGQNTEAFF. The CDR3 region has the DNA TGTGCCAGCAGCTTAGATCAGGGGCAGAACACTGAAGCTTTCTTT. Together with reference TRBV7-9 and TRBJ1-1, the CDR3 gives the full variable domain: DTGVSQNPRHKITKRGQNVTFRCDPISEHNRLYWYRQTLGQGPEFLTYFQNEAQLEKSRLLSDRFSAERPKGSFSTLEIQRTEQGDSAMYLCASSLDQGQNTEAFFGQGTRLTVV.

The V gene is TRBV19, the J gene TRBJ1-2; TRBD1 is a possible D gene (5 bases). The germline gives CDR1 LNHDA, CDR2 SQIVND (reference sequence). The CDR3 extends over 14 amino acids. V was cut by 2 bases and J by 4 bases, with 11 bases left in between. This CDR3 is CASSILGTLYGYTF. The CDR3, as DNA: TGTGCCAGTAGTATACTCGGGACCCTCTATGGCTACACCTTC.

The chain links TRBV13 to TRBJ2-3, with TRBD1 identical over 7 bases. There are 15 residues in the CDR3. Losses at the gene ends were 1 base for V and 6 bases for J; bases not matched to a gene: 7. CDR1 is PRHDT, CDR2 FYEKMQ, per germline (reference sequence). The chain's CDR3 is CASSLVGQKTDTQYF. For the CDR3, the DNA is TGTGCCAGCAGCTTAGTGGGACAGAAAACCGATACGCAGTATTTT.

The V and J genes are TRBV19 and TRBJ2-7, with a tentative D call TRBD1 (6 bases). The CDR3 runs 15 residues. V was clipped by 3 bases and J by 0 bases, with 12 bases between them. Germline lookup yields CDR1 LNHDA and CDR2 SQIVND (reference sequence). The CDR3 nucleotides are TGTGCCAGTAGTATGGGCAGGGGAAGCTCCTACGAGCAGTACTTC. Its protein product is CASSMGRGSSYEQYF.

This rearrangement joins TRBV9 to TRBJ1-2; no clear D. Between the trimmed V and J ends, which lost 1 base and 4 bases, there was a span of 11 bases. The CDR3 has 14 residues. The germline gives CDR1 SGDLS, CDR2 YYNGEE. The CDR3 here is CASSVRLGTYGYTF. In nucleotides, the CDR3 is TGTGCCAGCAGCGTAAGGCTGGGAACCTATGGCTACACCTTC.

The chain couples TRBV25-1 to TRBJ2-7; D remains ambiguous. Germline CDR1 reads MGHDK; CDR2 reads SYGVNS. Trimming left V 4 bases short and J 0 bases short, with 7 bases between. The CDR3 loop spans 13 amino acids. The CDR3 sequence is CASSVLASYEQYF. The CDR3 coding sequence is TGTGCCAGCAGTGTCCTCGCCTCCTACGAGCAGTACTTC.

The V call is TRBV30, the J call TRBJ2-3, with 7 bases matching TRBD2. Unmatched junction bases numbered 8, after V lost 0 bases and J lost 5 bases. The CDR3 covers 15 residues. The germline CDR1 and CDR2 sequences are GTSNPN and SVGIG (reference sequence). This CDR3 is CAWSVWGRVGDTQYF. CDR3 nucleotides: TGTGCCTGGAGTGTATGGGGGAGGGTCGGAGATACGCAGTATTTT.

CDR3 sequence: CASSQVTGDEQYF. DNA for the CDR3: TGTGCCAGCTCACAAGTAACAGGGGACGAGCAGTACTTC. The chain couples TRBV18 to TRBJ2-7; 7 bases agree with TRBD1. This CDR3 has 13 amino acids. Losses at the gene ends were 4 bases for V and 5 bases for J; bases not matched to a gene: 5. CDR1 is KGHSH, CDR2 LQKENI, per germline.

The rearrangement joins TRBV25-1 to TRBJ2-5; D gene unclear. CDR1 is MGHDK and CDR2 is SYGVNS in the germline V gene. Trimming shortened V by 1 base and J by 3 bases, and 12 bases separated the two germline ends. The CDR3 contains 15 residues. The CDR3 nucleotides read TGTGCCAGCAGTGAATTCGCGGCAGACAAAGAGACCCAGTACTTC. Translation: CASSEFAADKETQYF.

By sample fraction, this clone is medium-sized. This chain uses TRBV28 with TRBJ2-1; 8 nucleotides agree with TRBD2. Germline V lookup: CDR1 MDHEN, CDR2 SYDVKM. Unmatched junction bases numbered 1, after V lost 5 bases and J lost 7 bases. The CDR3 length is 12 residues. The CDR3: CASSPGGNEQFF. CDR3 coding DNA: TGTGCCAGCAGTCCGGGGGGGAATGAGCAGTTCTTC. Full variable domain (outside the CDR3, taken from reference TRBV28 and TRBJ2-1): DVKVTQSSRYLVKRTGEKVFLECVQDMDHENMFWYRQDPGLGLRLIYFSYDVKMKEKGDIPEGYSVSREKKERFSLILESASTNQTSMYLCASSPGGNEQFFGPGTRLTVL.

The chain recombines TRBV5-1 with TRBJ1-1; TRBD1 is a possible D gene (5 bases). The CDR3 is made up of 14 amino acids. Trimming took 1 base from V and 2 from J, leaving 9 bases between them. CDR1 is SGHRS, CDR2 YFSETQ, per germline. CDR3 bases: TGCGCCAGCAGCTTGTGGACACCCAACACTGAAGCTTTCTTT. Translating gives CASSLWTPNTEAFF.

V and J are TRBV7-6 and TRBJ2-1; 10 nucleotides align to TRBD1. The CDR3 length is 16 residues. With V trimmed by 4 bases and J by 7 bases, 10 bases remained unmatched. Germline V lookup: CDR1 SGHVS, CDR2 FNYEAQ. This CDR3 is CASSSPGQGEFNEQFF. CDR3 bases: TGTGCCAGCAGCTCCCCAGGACAGGGGGAGTTTAATGAGCAGTTCTTC.

This CDR3 is CASSDAGSTDTQYF. CDR3 nucleotides: TGTGCCAGCAGTGACGCGGGGAGCACAGATACGCAGTATTTT. The gene calls are TRBV6-4 and TRBJ2-3; possible D gene TRBD2, 6 bases. V dropped 2 bases and J dropped 0 bases, with 6 bases sitting between them. This CDR3 region has 14 residues. Germline loops: CDR1 MRHNA, CDR2 SNTAGT.

V is TRBV7-3 and J is TRBJ2-1, with 9 bases fitting TRBD1. The junction had 13 bases not matched to a gene; V was cut back by 2 bases and J by 2 bases. CDR3 length: 19 amino acids. Germline lookup yields CDR1 SGHTA and CDR2 FQGTGA. CDR3 sequence (DNA): TGTGCCAGCAGCTTAGGTGGTACTTACGGGACAGGGCCCTACAATGAGCAGTTCTTC. Protein sequence: CASSLGGTYGTGPYNEQFF.

The chain carries TRBV19 and TRBJ1-2; tentative D call: TRBD1 (5 bases). Trimming took off 5 bases at V and 4 bases at J, with 11 bases between the two ends. Germline V gene lookup returns CDR1 LNHDA and CDR2 SQIVND (reference sequence). The CDR3 loop spans 13 amino acids. The CDR3 spells CASSSTAAYGYTF. The CDR3 DNA reads as TGTGCCAGTAGTTCGACAGCCGCCTATGGCTACACCTTC.

This clone came up once. The chain is built from TRBV12-5 and TRBJ2-1, with 7 bases fitting TRBD2. CDR1 is LGHNT, CDR2 FRNRAP, per germline. This CDR3 is built from 14 residues. Trimming took 2 bases from V and 8 from J; bases not matched to a gene: 6. The CDR3 DNA sequence: TGTGCTAGTGGTTTGCCGGGAGGAGGCGATGAGCAGTTCTTC. Translation gives CASGLPGGGDEQFF.

The chain couples TRBV11-2 to TRBJ2-7, with a possible D match to TRBD1 (6 bases). Germline CDR1 is SGHAT and CDR2 is FQNNGV. The CDR3 is 13 amino acids. V was pared by 4 bases and J by 6 bases, with 13 bases between. CDR3 sequence: CASSSTTGSEQYF. CDR3 sequence (DNA): TGTGCCAGCAGCTCTACAACAGGGTCCGAGCAGTACTTC.

The V call is TRBV6-6, the J call TRBJ2-5; D perhaps matches TRBD2 (6 bases). The CDR3 has 14 residues. V gave up 6 bases and J gave up 5 bases, with 16 bases separating them. Germline loops: CDR1 MNHNY, CDR2 SVGAGI (reference sequence). The CDR3 is CASSPQARGETQYF. CDR3 bases: TGTGCCAGCAGCCCACAGGCCCGGGGGGAGACCCAGTACTTC.

This clone appeared once. This may come from a read error, since a much larger clone is one base off. The chain has TRBV27 and TRBJ2-1, with 14 positions matching TRBD2. The germline V gene encodes CDR1 MNHEY and CDR2 SMNVEV (reference sequence). This CDR3 region has 15 residues. V lost 6 bases, J lost 7 bases, and 5 bases stayed unmatched. CDR3 sequence: CASSSGLAGVNEQFF. For the CDR3, the DNA is TGTGCCAGCAGCTCGGGACTAGCGGGAGTAAATGAGCAGTTCTTC.

The chain combines TRBV7-8 with TRBJ2-7; D not resolved. V was trimmed by 2 bases and J by 0 bases, leaving 5 bases between them. The V gene's germline CDR1 is SGHVS and CDR2 FQNEAQ. This CDR3 is 13 amino acids long. The CDR3 nucleotides read TGTGCCAGCAGCTTATACTCCTCCTACGAGCAGTACTTC. This translates into CASSLYSSYEQYF.

The V gene is TRBV28, the J gene TRBJ1-4; possible D gene TRBD1, 5 bases. Trimming pared 5 bases from V and 6 bases from J, leaving 16 bases between. The CDR3 has 15 amino acids. Germline CDR1 MDHEN, CDR2 SYDVKM. The DNA for the CDR3 is TGTGCCAGCAGTCTAGTGGGGCAAGGGGATGAAAAACTGTTTTTT. It translates to CASSLVGQGDEKLFF.

J is TRBJ1-2 and V is TRBV10-3, with D unclear. V was cut by 6 bases and J by 7 bases, with 12 bases left in between. The CDR3 is 12 residues long. Germline CDR1 is ENHRY and CDR2 is SYGVKD. DNA for the CDR3: TGTGCCATCAGGGGTGGGGTTGCTGGCTACACCTTC. Translated: CAIRGGVAGYTF.

This clone was seen just once. This sequence joins TRBV19 and TRBJ1-4; D is undetermined. Between the trimmed V and J ends, which lost 4 bases and 5 bases, there was a span of 5 bases. Germline lookup yields CDR1 LNHDA and CDR2 SQIVND (reference sequence). The CDR3 totals 12 residues. The CDR3 region is CASSTNNEKLFF. The CDR3 DNA reads TGTGCCAGTAGTACCAACAATGAAAAACTGTTTTTT.